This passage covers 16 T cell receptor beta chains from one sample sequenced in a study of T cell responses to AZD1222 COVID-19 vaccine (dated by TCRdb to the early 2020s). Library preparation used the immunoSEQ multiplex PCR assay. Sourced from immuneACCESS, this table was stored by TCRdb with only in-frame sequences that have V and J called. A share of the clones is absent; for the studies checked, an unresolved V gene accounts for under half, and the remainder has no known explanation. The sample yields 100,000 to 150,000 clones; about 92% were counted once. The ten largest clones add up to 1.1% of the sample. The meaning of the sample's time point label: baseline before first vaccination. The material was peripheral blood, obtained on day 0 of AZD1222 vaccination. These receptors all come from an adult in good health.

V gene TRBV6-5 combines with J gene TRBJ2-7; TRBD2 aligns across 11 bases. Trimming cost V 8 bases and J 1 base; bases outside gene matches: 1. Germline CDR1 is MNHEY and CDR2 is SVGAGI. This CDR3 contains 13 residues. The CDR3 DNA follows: TGTGCCAGCGGGACTAGCGGTTCCTACGAGCAGTACTTC. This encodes CASGTSGSYEQYF.

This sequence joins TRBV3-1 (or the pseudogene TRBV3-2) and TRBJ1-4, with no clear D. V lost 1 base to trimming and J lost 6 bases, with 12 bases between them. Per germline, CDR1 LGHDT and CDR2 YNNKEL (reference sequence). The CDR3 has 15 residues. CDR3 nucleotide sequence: TGTGCCAGCAGCCAAGCCCGAGCCGGATATGAAAAACTGTTTTTT. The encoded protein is CASSQARAGYEKLFF.

The CDR3 region is CASSPPRTGDSEKLFF. The CDR3 region has the DNA TGTGCCAGCTCACCCCCGAGGACAGGGGATAGTGAAAAACTGTTTTTT. The rearrangement uses TRBV18 and TRBJ1-4; 9 nucleotides align to TRBD1. V lost 3 bases and J lost 7; bases outside the gene matches: 9. There are 16 residues in the CDR3. Germline lookup yields CDR1 KGHSH and CDR2 LQKENI.

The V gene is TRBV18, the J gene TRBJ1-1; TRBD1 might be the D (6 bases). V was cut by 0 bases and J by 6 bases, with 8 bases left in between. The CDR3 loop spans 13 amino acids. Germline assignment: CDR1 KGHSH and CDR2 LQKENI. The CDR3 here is CASSPPSGAEAFF. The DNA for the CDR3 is TGTGCCAGCTCACCACCTTCAGGGGCTGAAGCTTTCTTT.

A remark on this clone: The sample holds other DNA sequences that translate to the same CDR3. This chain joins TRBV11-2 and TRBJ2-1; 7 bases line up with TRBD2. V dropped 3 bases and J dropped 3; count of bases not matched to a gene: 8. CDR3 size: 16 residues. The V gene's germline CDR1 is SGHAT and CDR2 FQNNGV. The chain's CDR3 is CASSFGLGEGYNEQFF. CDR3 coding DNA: TGTGCCAGCAGCTTTGGCCTAGGGGAGGGCTACAATGAGCAGTTCTTC.

The chain's CDR3 is CASSQAGTVYGYTF. The CDR3 region has the DNA TGTGCCAGCAGCCAAGCCGGGACAGTCTATGGCTACACCTTC. The gene calls are TRBV3-1 (or the pseudogene TRBV3-2) and TRBJ1-2; 7 bases line up with TRBD1. The CDR3 runs to 14 residues. Germline V gene data show CDR1 as LGHDT and CDR2 as YNNKEL (reference sequence). The V and J ends lost 1 base and 4 bases, in that order; junction bases with no gene match: 3.

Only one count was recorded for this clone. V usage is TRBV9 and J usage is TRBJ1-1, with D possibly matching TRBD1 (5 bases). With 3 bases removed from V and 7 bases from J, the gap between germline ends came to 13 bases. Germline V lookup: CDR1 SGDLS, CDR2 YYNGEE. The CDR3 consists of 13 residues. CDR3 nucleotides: TGTGCCAGCAGCGAACGGGACGGAATTGAAGCTTTCTTT. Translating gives CASSERDGIEAFF.

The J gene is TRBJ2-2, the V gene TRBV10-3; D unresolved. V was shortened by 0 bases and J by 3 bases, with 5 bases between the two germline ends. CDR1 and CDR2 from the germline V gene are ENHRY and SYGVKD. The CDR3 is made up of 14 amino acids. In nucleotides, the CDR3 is TGTGCCATCAGTGAGTCGTCTGACACCGGGGAGCTGTTTTTT. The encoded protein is CAISESSDTGELFF.

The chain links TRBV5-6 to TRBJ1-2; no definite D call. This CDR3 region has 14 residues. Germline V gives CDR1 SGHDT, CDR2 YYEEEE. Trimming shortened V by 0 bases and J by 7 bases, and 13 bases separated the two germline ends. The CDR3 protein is CASSLGLRESGYTF. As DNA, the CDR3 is TGTGCCAGCAGCTTGGGTTTGAGGGAATCTGGCTACACCTTC.

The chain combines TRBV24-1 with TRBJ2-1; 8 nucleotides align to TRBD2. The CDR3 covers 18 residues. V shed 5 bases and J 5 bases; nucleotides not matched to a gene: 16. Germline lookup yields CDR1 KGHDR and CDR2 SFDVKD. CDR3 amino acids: CATSVPQGTGTRNNEQFF. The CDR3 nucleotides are TGTGCCACCAGTGTGCCCCAGGGTACCGGGACTAGAAACAATGAGCAGTTCTTC.

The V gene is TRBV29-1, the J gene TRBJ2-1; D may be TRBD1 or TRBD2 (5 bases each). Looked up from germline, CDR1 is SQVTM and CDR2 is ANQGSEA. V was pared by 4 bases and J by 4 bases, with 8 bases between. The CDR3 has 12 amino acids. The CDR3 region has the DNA TGCAGCGTTGTGTGGGGGTACAATGAGCAGTTCTTC. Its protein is CSVVWGYNEQFF.

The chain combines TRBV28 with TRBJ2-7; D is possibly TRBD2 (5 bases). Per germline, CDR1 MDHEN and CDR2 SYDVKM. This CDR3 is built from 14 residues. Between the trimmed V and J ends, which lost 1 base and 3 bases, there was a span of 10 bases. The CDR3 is CASSLSPGIYEQYF. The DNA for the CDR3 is TGTGCCAGCAGTTTATCCCCGGGGATCTACGAGCAGTACTTC.

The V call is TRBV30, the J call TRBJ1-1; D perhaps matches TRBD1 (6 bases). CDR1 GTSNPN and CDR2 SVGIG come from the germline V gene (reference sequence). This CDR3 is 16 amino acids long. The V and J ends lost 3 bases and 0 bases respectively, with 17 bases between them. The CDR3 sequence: CAWSIPGVVVNTEAFF. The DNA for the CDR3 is TGTGCCTGGAGCATTCCAGGGGTGGTTGTGAACACTGAAGCTTTCTTT. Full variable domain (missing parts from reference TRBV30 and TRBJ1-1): SQTIHQWPATLVQPVGSPLSLECTVEGTSNPNLYWYRQAAGRGLQLLFYSVGIGQISSEVPQNLSASRPQDRQFILSSKKLLLSDSGFYLCAWSIPGVVVNTEAFFGQGTRLTVV.

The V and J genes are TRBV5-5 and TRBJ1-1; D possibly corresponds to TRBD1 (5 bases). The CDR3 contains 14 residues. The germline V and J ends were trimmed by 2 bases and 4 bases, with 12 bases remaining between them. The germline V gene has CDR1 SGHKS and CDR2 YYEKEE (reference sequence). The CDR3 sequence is CASSFLGGGTEAFF. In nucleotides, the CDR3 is TGTGCCAGCAGCTTTCTGGGGGGAGGCACTGAAGCTTTCTTT.

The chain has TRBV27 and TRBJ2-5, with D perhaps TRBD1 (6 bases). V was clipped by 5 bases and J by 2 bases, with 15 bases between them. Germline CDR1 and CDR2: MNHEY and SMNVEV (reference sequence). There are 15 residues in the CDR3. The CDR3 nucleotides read TGTGCCAGCAGTCGCAGACAGGCAACTCAAGAGACCCAGTACTTC. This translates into CASSRRQATQETQYF.

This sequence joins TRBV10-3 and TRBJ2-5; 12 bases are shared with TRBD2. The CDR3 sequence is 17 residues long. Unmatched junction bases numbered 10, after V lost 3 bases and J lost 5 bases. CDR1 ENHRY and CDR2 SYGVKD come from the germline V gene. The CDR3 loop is CAISDPLAGGLGETQYF. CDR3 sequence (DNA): TGTGCCATCAGTGACCCTCTAGCGGGAGGGTTAGGGGAGACCCAGTACTTC.